This is a list of T cell receptor beta chains from one sample in a study of spatial heterogeneity in lung cancer. Each CDR3 protein is one row after TCRdb ran MiXCR on the 5' RACE reads. Of 45,000 to 55,000 distinct CDR3 sequences in the sample, roughly 5% are singletons; the top ten hold over 8.5%. The source was PBMCs, collected at surgery. The source of these receptors is a male donor with early-stage non-small cell lung cancer. The CDR3 runs from the conserved cysteine through the conserved F or W. The D gene is left open where the match is weak. Expanded clones get a size class; other rows say once, few or many, or leave the size out.

size: many; length: 15; D: .; V: TRBV5-1; J: TRBJ2-3; CDR3: CASSSGGSSTDTQYF; DNA: TGCGCCAGCAGCTCCGGGGGATCCAGCACAGATACGCAGTATTTT
size: many; length: 13; D: .; V: TRBV5-1; J: TRBJ1-2; CDR3: CASSRDLNGGYTF; DNA: TGCGCCAGCAGCCGGGACTTAAACGGAGGCTACACCTTC
size: many; length: 14; D: TRBD2; V: TRBV28; J: TRBJ2-1; CDR3: CAAARAGDRDEQFF; DNA: TGTGCCGCCGCCCGAGCGGGAGATCGGGATGAGCAGTTCTTC
size: many; length: 13; D: TRBD1; V: TRBV20-1; J: TRBJ2-5; CDR3: CSAPTDREETQYF; DNA: TGCAGTGCCCCCACGGACAGGGAAGAGACCCAGTACTTC
size: .; length: 16; D: .; V: TRBV14; J: TRBJ2-3; CDR3: CASSQDHGFSTDTQYF; DNA: TGTGCCAGCAGCCAAGATCATGGCTTTAGCACAGATACGCAGTATTTT
size: many; length: 16; D: .; V: TRBV2; J: TRBJ2-3; CDR3: CASRRGYDGRTDTQYF; DNA: TGTGCCAGCAGGAGGGGGTACGATGGGCGCACAGATACGCAGTATTTT
size: many; length: 13; D: .; V: TRBV20-1; J: TRBJ1-4; CDR3: CSVYEVSNEKLFF; DNA: TGCAGCGTGTACGAGGTTTCTAATGAAAAACTGTTTTTT
size: many; length: 14; D: .; V: TRBV12-3/TRBV12-4; J: TRBJ2-2; CDR3: CASSLDRGTGELFF; DNA: TGTGCCAGCAGTTTAGATAGGGGAACCGGGGAGCTGTTTTTT
size: many; length: 14; D: TRBD1; V: TRBV20-1; J: TRBJ1-1; CDR3: CSARPTTGGTEAFF; DNA: TGCAGTGCTAGACCCACCACAGGGGGGACTGAAGCTTTCTTT
size: many; length: 14; D: TRBD1; V: TRBV20-1; J: TRBJ2-7; CDR3: CSARGGTGFWEQYF; DNA: TGCAGTGCTAGAGGGGGGACAGGGTTCTGGGAGCAGTACTTC
size: many; length: 14; D: .; V: TRBV15; J: TRBJ2-7; CDR3: CATSRVGRSYEQYF; DNA: TGTGCCACCAGCAGAGTAGGCCGCTCCTACGAGCAGTACTTC
size: many; length: 12; D: .; V: TRBV3-1; J: TRBJ1-3; CDR3: CASSQGGNTIYF; DNA: TGTGCCAGCAGCCAAGGGGGAAACACCATATATTTT
size: many; length: 17; D: TRBD1; V: TRBV20-1; J: TRBJ2-5; CDR3: CSALSPNRGAAQETQYF; DNA: TGCAGTGCCCTATCACCGAACAGGGGGGCGGCGCAAGAGACCCAGTACTTC
size: many; length: 17; D: TRBD2; V: TRBV18; J: TRBJ2-3; CDR3: CASSPRIAGGRTDTQYF; DNA: TGTGCCAGCTCACCACGTATAGCGGGAGGACGCACAGATACGCAGTATTTT
size: many; length: 14; D: .; V: TRBV6-5; J: TRBJ2-2; CDR3: CASSRNGLTGELFF; DNA: TGTGCCAGCAGTCGCAACGGACTCACCGGGGAGCTGTTTTTT
size: .; length: 14; D: TRBD1; V: TRBV7-2; J: TRBJ2-7; CDR3: CATSATGGTYEQYF; DNA: TGTGCCACTTCAGCCACAGGGGGTACCTACGAGCAGTACTTC
size: .; length: 16; D: TRBD2; V: TRBV11-3; J: TRBJ2-3; CDR3: CASSSTSGLLTDTQYF; DNA: TGTGCCAGCAGCTCGACTAGCGGGCTTCTCACAGATACGCAGTATTTT
size: many; length: 14; D: .; V: TRBV7-2; J: TRBJ2-3; CDR3: CASSLGRTTDTQYF; DNA: TGTGCCAGCAGCTTAGGGCGGACCACAGATACGCAGTATTTT
size: many; length: 13; D: .; V: TRBV20-1; J: TRBJ1-1; CDR3: CSAPFGMNTEAFF; DNA: TGCAGTGCCCCCTTCGGGATGAACACTGAAGCTTTCTTT
size: many; length: 16; D: .; V: TRBV20-1; J: TRBJ2-2; CDR3: CSARDWATGGAGELFF; DNA: TGCAGTGCTAGAGATTGGGCGACAGGTGGGGCCGGGGAGCTGTTTTTT
size: many; length: 13; D: .; V: TRBV4-1; J: TRBJ1-2; CDR3: CASSSGAGDGYTF; DNA: TGCGCCAGCAGCTCAGGGGCAGGGGATGGCTACACCTTC
size: few; length: 18; D: TRBD1; V: TRBV15; J: TRBJ2-3; CDR3: CATSRGVGQGAQTDTQYF; DNA: TGTGCCACCAGCAGAGGGGTCGGACAGGGGGCGCAGACAGATACGCAGTATTTT
size: many; length: 13; D: .; V: TRBV20-1; J: TRBJ1-5; CDR3: CSASFVRGQPQHF; DNA: TGCAGTGCTAGTTTCGTCAGGGGCCAGCCCCAGCATTTT
size: .; length: 14; D: .; V: TRBV20-1; J: TRBJ2-1; CDR3: CSARASDSNNEQFF; DNA: TGCAGTGCTAGAGCCTCGGACTCGAACAATGAGCAGTTCTTC
size: many; length: 14; D: .; V: TRBV7-9; J: TRBJ1-2; CDR3: CASSRGDLSYGYTF; DNA: TGTGCCAGCAGCAGAGGGGATTTAAGTTATGGCTACACCTTC
size: .; length: 14; D: TRBD2; V: TRBV5-1; J: TRBJ2-1; CDR3: CASSIAGTNNEQFF; DNA: TGCGCCAGCAGCATAGCGGGTACCAACAATGAGCAGTTCTTC
size: many; length: 15; D: .; V: TRBV4-3; J: TRBJ2-7; CDR3: CASSQVGRESYEQYF; DNA: TGCGCCAGCAGCCAAGTTGGCAGGGAGTCCTACGAGCAGTACTTC
size: many; length: 14; D: TRBD2; V: TRBV29-1; J: TRBJ2-3; CDR3: CSSRRGVSTDTQYF; DNA: TGCAGCTCCCGACGGGGGGTTAGCACAGATACGCAGTATTTT
size: many; length: 17; D: TRBD1; V: TRBV3-1; J: TRBJ2-2; CDR3: CASSQAAYRGNTGELFF; DNA: TGTGCCAGCAGCCAAGCGGCTTACAGGGGCAACACCGGGGAGCTGTTTTTT
size: many; length: 15; D: TRBD2; V: TRBV12-3/TRBV12-4; J: TRBJ2-1; CDR3: CASKKAGGFIGEQFF; DNA: TGTGCCAGCAAAAAAGCGGGAGGGTTCATAGGGGAGCAGTTCTTC
size: .; length: 15; D: TRBD1; V: TRBV19; J: TRBJ1-5; CDR3: CASSMGTGGNQPQHF; DNA: TGTGCCAGTAGTATGGGGACAGGGGGCAATCAGCCCCAGCATTTT
size: many; length: 16; D: .; V: TRBV27; J: TRBJ2-3; CDR3: CASSFLDLVGTDTQYF; DNA: TGTGCCAGCAGTTTCCTCGACTTGGTGGGCACAGATACGCAGTATTTT
size: many; length: 15; D: TRBD2; V: TRBV7-2; J: TRBJ2-1; CDR3: CASSLVTGGSNEQFF; DNA: TGTGCCAGCAGCTTAGTGACGGGAGGGTCGAATGAGCAGTTCTTC
size: many; length: 16; D: .; V: TRBV20-1; J: TRBJ2-1; CDR3: CSARDSRGSSLHEQFF; DNA: TGCAGTGCTAGAGATTCGAGGGGCAGTAGTCTGCATGAGCAGTTCTTC
size: medium-sized; length: 15; D: TRBD1; V: TRBV4-3; J: TRBJ2-4; CDR3: CASSQEWQGENIQYF; DNA: TGCGCCAGCAGCCAAGAATGGCAGGGGGAGAACATTCAGTACTTC
size: few; length: 13; D: TRBD1; V: TRBV29-1; J: TRBJ2-1; CDR3: CSVGTGPESEQFF; DNA: TGCAGCGTCGGGACAGGGCCCGAAAGTGAGCAGTTCTTC
size: few; length: 14; D: TRBD1; V: TRBV29-1; J: TRBJ2-7; CDR3: CSVSRPDRVNERYF; DNA: TGCAGCGTTAGCCGTCCGGACAGGGTCAATGAGCGGTACTTC
size: few; length: 17; D: TRBD1; V: TRBV6-6; J: TRBJ2-7; CDR3: CASSYPRQGAYSYEQYF; DNA: TGTGCCAGCAGTTACCCGCGACAGGGGGCCTACTCCTACGAGCAGTACTTC